What follows is one T cell receptor (beta chain) and its context. What it binds is unknown. Germline V gives CDR1 LGHNA, CDR2 YSLEER. Trimming cost V 1 base and J 1 base, with 4 bases left between them. This CDR3 contains 13 residues. The sample comes from a study of OX40 agonist ivuxolimab in advanced cancers. Profiling relied on immunoSEQ multiplex PCR, and the TCRdb table lists in-frame clones only, not all of them. Of 40,000 to 45,000 clones listed, approximately 89% are singletons. Study conclusions and caveats: Clones of CD4+ and CD8+ blood T cells grew by week 6 at doses of 0.1 to 3.0 mg/kg. The study did not work out the antigen specificity of the expanded peripheral T cells.

This clonotype was obtained from an adult with an advanced solid tumor such as melanoma, head and neck, liver or kidney cancer. Specimen: CD4+ or CD8+ T cells sorted from blood, collected in a trial of the OX40 agonist ivuxolimab. This chain uses TRBV4-3 with TRBJ1-1; D gene unclear. The CDR3 region is CASSQGPNTEAFF. CDR3 DNA: TGCGCCAGCAGCCAAGGGCCGAACACTGAAGCTTTCTTT.